The 16 T cell receptor beta chains listed next were all sequenced from one sample in a study of shared clonotypes between healthy human individuals. TCRdb's table, derived via immunoSEQ multiplex PCR, lists solely in-frame clones and lacks some. The profile shows fewer than 700,000 clones, around 81% of them singletons. Sequencing was performed on PBMCs. These receptor sequences come from a woman aged 40 to 50 in good health. Some clones in this sample may be carry-over from other donors' samples.

This clone has at least ten counts. J is TRBJ2-7 and V is TRBV7-2; 11 bases fit TRBD2. The CDR3 spans 18 residues. Germline lookup yields CDR1 SGHTA and CDR2 FQGNSA. V gave up 0 bases and J gave up 2 bases; unmatched junction bases: 9. The CDR3 nucleotides read TGTGCCAGCAGCTTAGCGTCTAGCGGGAGGACTTCCCCCTACGAGCAGTACTTC. Protein product: CASSLASSGRTSPYEQYF.

The rearrangement joins TRBV7-9 to TRBJ2-1; TRBD2 matches 7 bases. CDR1 is SEHNR, CDR2 FQNEAQ, per germline (reference sequence). Trimming at V came to 4 bases and at J to 4 bases, leaving 10 bases not matched to a gene. The CDR3 spans 16 residues. The CDR3 DNA follows: TGTGCCAGCAGCTCGTTGTGGCTAGCGGATTACAATGAGCAGTTCTTC. Translated, it gives CASSSLWLADYNEQFF.

At least ten counts were recorded for this clone. V and J are TRBV6-1 and TRBJ1-1, with D possibly matching TRBD1 (5 bases). The germline V and J ends were trimmed by 5 bases and 3 bases, with 7 bases remaining between them. This CDR3 comprises 12 residues. Germline V gene lookup returns CDR1 MNHNS and CDR2 SASEGT. CDR3 sequence (DNA): TGTGCCAGCAGTCCGACAGACACTGAAGCTTTCTTT. The encoded protein is CASSPTDTEAFF.

A word on this clone: A read error is the likely source, as a far larger clone sits one nucleotide away. This chain connects TRBV5-6 to TRBJ2-5; no clear D. V lost 2 bases, J lost 1 base, and 0 bases lay in between. Germline V gene sequence: CDR1 SGHDT, CDR2 YYEEEE. The CDR3 contains 11 residues. For the CDR3, the DNA is TGTGCCAGCAGCTTCCAAGAGACCCAGTACTTC. This gives the protein CASSFQETQYF.

This sequence joins TRBV2 and TRBJ2-1; D might be TRBD2 (6 bases). The germline V gene encodes CDR1 SNHLY and CDR2 FYNNEI. The CDR3 totals 13 residues. V was trimmed by 8 bases and J by 8 bases, leaving 16 bases between them. The CDR3 region has the DNA TGTGCCAGCGGCGCGGGACCCTGGGATGAGCAGTTCTTC. This sequence encodes CASGAGPWDEQFF.

This clone was counted once. The chain joins TRBV18 to TRBJ2-1, with 11 bases lining up with TRBD2. The germline V gene has CDR1 KGHSH and CDR2 LQKENI. The V segment lost 6 bases and the J segment 3 bases; nucleotides outside the gene matches: 4. This CDR3 has 15 residues. The DNA of the CDR3 is TGTGCCAGCTCGCCGACTAGCGGGGTCTACAATGAGCAGTTCTTC. Its protein is CASSPTSGVYNEQFF.

The rearrangement uses TRBV27 and TRBJ2-1, with unresolved D. Germline values: CDR1 MNHEY, CDR2 SMNVEV (reference sequence). This CDR3 contains 12 residues. Trimming took off 4 bases at V and 8 bases at J, with 9 bases between the two ends. The CDR3 sequence: CASSSPSYEQFF. The CDR3 bases are TGTGCCAGCAGTTCGCCTAGTTATGAGCAGTTCTTC.

The DNA of the CDR3 is TGTGCCAGCAGCGGACGGGAGAGCTCCTACGAGCAGTACTTC. It yields the protein CASSGRESSYEQYF. The V and J genes are TRBV9 and TRBJ2-7; D may be TRBD2 (6 bases). The V and J ends lost 3 bases and 0 bases respectively, with 10 bases between them. This CDR3 contains 14 residues. Germline V gene lookup returns CDR1 SGDLS and CDR2 YYNGEE. Variable domain in full (rest from reference TRBV9 and TRBJ2-7): DSGVTQTPKHLITATGQRVTLRCSPRSGDLSVYWYQQSLDQGLQFLIQYYNGEERAKGNILERFSAQQFPDLHSELNLSSLELGDSALYFCASSGRESSYEQYFGPGTRLTVT.

The sample holds one count of this clone. This chain links TRBV7-9 with TRBJ2-7; D assignment may be TRBD1 or TRBD2 (5 bases each). Germline V gene lookup returns CDR1 SEHNR and CDR2 FQNEAQ (reference sequence). V was pared by 5 bases and J by 1 base, with 9 bases between. This CDR3 comprises 13 residues. The CDR3 loop is CASSPWGSYEQYF. The CDR3 bases are TGTGCCAGCAGCCCCTGGGGGTCCTACGAGCAGTACTTC. The whole variable domain, remainder taken from reference TRBV7-9 and TRBJ2-7, is DTGVSQNPRHKITKRGQNVTFRCDPISEHNRLYWYRQTLGQGPEFLTYFQNEAQLEKSRLLSDRFSAERPKGSFSTLEIQRTEQGDSAMYLCASSPWGSYEQYFGPGTRLTVT.

J is TRBJ2-7 and V is TRBV21-1; the listed D gene, TRBD2, was not tested against the DNA. TRBV21-1 is a documented pseudogene. CDR3 size: 19 residues. CDR3 loop: CASSKRIGTNLRTPYEQYF. In nucleotides, the CDR3 is TGTGCCAGCAGCAAACGTATTGGAACTAATTTGCGGACTCCCTACGAGCAGTACTTC.

J is TRBJ2-7 and V is TRBV28; D is possibly TRBD2 (6 bases). The CDR3 totals 14 residues. V gave up 4 bases and J gave up 6 bases, with 16 bases separating them. The germline V gene has CDR1 MDHEN and CDR2 SYDVKM. CDR3 protein: CASSSGTLVGEQYF. The CDR3, as DNA: TGTGCCAGCAGTTCGGGGACTCTGGTGGGCGAGCAGTACTTC.

This clone was detected only once. The V and J genes are TRBV5-1 and TRBJ2-1; TRBD1 aligns across 7 bases. There are 15 residues in the CDR3. Germline CDR1 SGHRS, CDR2 YFSETQ. The trim removed 2 bases at V and 3 bases at J, leaving 5 bases unmatched. The CDR3 nucleotides read TGCGCCAGCAGCTTTTCAGGGGGATACTACAATGAGCAGTTCTTC. Translated: CASSFSGGYYNEQFF.

The chain recombines TRBV6-1 with TRBJ1-5, with D maybe TRBD1 (5 bases). The CDR3 spans 12 residues. V was cut by 7 bases and J by 6 bases, with 10 bases left in between. Germline assignment: CDR1 MNHNS and CDR2 SASEGT. The CDR3 protein is CASNPGGQPQHF. The CDR3 nucleotides are TGTGCCAGCAATCCTGGGGGTCAGCCCCAGCATTTT.

As regards this clone: Other DNA sequences in this specimen translate into the identical CDR3. This CDR3 reads CATSRRGQGPYEQYF. The CDR3 DNA is TGTGCCACCAGCAGGAGGGGACAGGGCCCCTACGAGCAGTACTTC. This sequence joins TRBV15 and TRBJ2-7; 9 bases are a match to TRBD1. The CDR3 runs to 15 residues. The V gene's germline CDR1 is LNHNV and CDR2 YYDKDF (reference sequence). The J segment lost 2 bases and the V segment lost 3 bases, leaving 5 bases of the junction unmatched. Full variable domain (missing parts from reference TRBV15 and TRBJ2-7): DAMVIQNPRYQVTQFGKPVTLSCSQTLNHNVMYWYQQKSSQAPKLLFHYYDKDFNNEADTPDNFQSRRPNTSFCFLDIRSPGLGDTAMYLCATSRRGQGPYEQYFGPGTRLTVT.

The chain is built from TRBV11-2 and TRBJ2-3, with TRBD2 matching 8 bases. CDR3 length: 16 amino acids. The junction had 6 bases not matched to a gene; V was cut back by 3 bases and J by 1 base. Germline values: CDR1 SGHAT, CDR2 FQNNGV. Here the CDR3 reads CASSFRGGKGTDTQYF. CDR3 DNA sequence: TGTGCCAGCAGCTTTCGGGGGGGCAAGGGCACAGATACGCAGTATTTT. Full variable domain (outside the CDR3, taken from reference TRBV11-2 and TRBJ2-3): EAGVAQSPRYKIIEKRQSVAFWCNPISGHATLYWYQQILGQGPKLLIQFQNNGVVDDSQLPKDRFSAERLKGVDSTLKIQPAKLEDSAVYLCASSFRGGKGTDTQYFGPGTRLTVL.

This clone was observed a few times. This chain joins TRBV10-3 and TRBJ2-3; tentatively, D is TRBD1 (6 bases). The CDR3 sequence is 13 residues long. Trimming removed 5 bases from V and 4 bases from J, with 10 bases in between. Germline assignment: CDR1 ENHRY and CDR2 SYGVKD. CDR3 sequence: CAISSQGPDTQYF. The DNA for the CDR3 is TGTGCCATCAGTTCCCAGGGGCCAGATACGCAGTATTTT.